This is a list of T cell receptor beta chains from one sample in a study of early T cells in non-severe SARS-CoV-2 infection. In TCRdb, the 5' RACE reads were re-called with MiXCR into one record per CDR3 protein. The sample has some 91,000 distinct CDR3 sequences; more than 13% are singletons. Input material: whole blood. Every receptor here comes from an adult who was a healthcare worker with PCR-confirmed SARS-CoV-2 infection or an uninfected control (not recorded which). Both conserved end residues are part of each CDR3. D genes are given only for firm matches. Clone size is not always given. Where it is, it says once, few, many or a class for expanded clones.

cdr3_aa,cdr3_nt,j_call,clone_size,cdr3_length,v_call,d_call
CASSQDGRPGNTIYF,TGTGCCAGCAGCCAAGACGGGCGACCCGGAAACACCATATATTTT,TRBJ1-3,few,15,TRBV4-2,-
CASSVAPVGGGELFF,TGTGCCAGCAGCGTAGCTCCTGTGGGAGGCGGGGAGCTGTTTTTT,TRBJ2-2,-,15,TRBV9,-
CASSQEPSYEQYF,TGTGCCAGCAGCCAGGAGCCCAGCTACGAGCAGTACTTC,TRBJ2-7,-,13,TRBV14,-
CASTPTSGSGADTQYF,TGTGCCAGCACTCCGACTAGCGGGAGCGGGGCAGATACGCAGTATTTT,TRBJ2-3,-,16,TRBV28,TRBD2
CASSHEGGTGEQYF,TGCGCCAGCAGCCATGAGGGCGGGACAGGGGAGCAGTACTTC,TRBJ2-7,-,14,TRBV4-1,TRBD1
CASSYSGGASTNEKLFF,TGTGCCAGCAGTTACTCCGGGGGGGCAAGTACTAATGAAAAACTGTTTTTT,TRBJ1-4,few,17,TRBV6-5,-
CSARTLNTGELFF,TGCAGTGCTAGGACTCTCAACACCGGGGAGCTGTTTTTT,TRBJ2-2,-,13,TRBV20-1,-
CASIRTSGKLRPTDTQYF,TGTGCCAGCATCAGGACTAGCGGGAAACTGAGACCCACAGATACGCAGTATTTT,TRBJ2-3,few,18,TRBV28,TRBD2
CAISDRRDNEQFF,TGTGCCATCAGTGATCGGCGCGACAATGAGCAGTTCTTC,TRBJ2-1,-,13,TRBV10-3,-
CAAGRDSDAGELFF,TGTGCCGCGGGCCGGGACTCAGACGCCGGGGAGCTGTTTTTT,TRBJ2-2,many,14,TRBV6-2/TRBV6-3,-
CASRAANEQFF,TGTGCCAGCAGGGCGGCCAATGAGCAGTTCTTC,TRBJ2-1,-,11,TRBV7-8,-
CASSRDGQGNQPQHF,TGTGCCAGCAGCCGAGACGGACAGGGCAATCAGCCCCAGCATTTT,TRBJ1-5,-,15,TRBV6-6,TRBD1
CASRSGRAYNEQFF,TGCGCCAGCAGAAGCGGGAGGGCTTACAATGAGCAGTTCTTC,TRBJ2-1,-,14,TRBV5-1,TRBD2
CASSYTRDSFTDTQYF,TGTGCCAGCAGCTATACCCGGGACAGCTTCACAGATACGCAGTATTTT,TRBJ2-3,-,16,TRBV21-1,-
CASSQRENEQYF,TGTGCCAGCAGCCAGAGGGAGAACGAGCAGTACTTC,TRBJ2-7,few,12,TRBV3-1,-
CASSQGPLAGAYEQYF,TGCGCCAGCAGCCAGGGCCCCTTAGCGGGAGCCTACGAGCAGTACTTC,TRBJ2-7,-,16,TRBV4-1,TRBD2
CASSESLLRTETQYF,TGTGCCAGCAGTGAATCATTACTAAGGACGGAGACCCAGTACTTC,TRBJ2-5,-,15,TRBV25-1,-
CASSLHGADTQYF,TGTGCCAGCAGCTTACACGGCGCAGATACGCAGTATTTT,TRBJ2-3,few,13,TRBV7-9,-
CASSLHIDRFYTGELFF,TGTGCCAGCAGCTTACATATCGACAGGTTCTACACCGGGGAGCTGTTTTTT,TRBJ2-2,many,17,TRBV7-6,-
CASSWASVEPQETQYF,TGTGCCAGCAGTTGGGCTAGCGTAGAGCCACAAGAGACCCAGTACTTC,TRBJ2-5,many,16,TRBV12-3/TRBV12-4,-
CASSLTSGMQSYNEQFF,TGTGCCAGCAGCTTAACTAGCGGGATGCAGTCCTACAATGAGCAGTTCTTC,TRBJ2-1,many,17,TRBV7-9,TRBD2
CASSESGWPQTEKLFF,TGTGCCAGTAGCGAGTCAGGGTGGCCTCAGACTGAAAAACTGTTTTTT,TRBJ1-4,-,16,TRBV19,-